One and the same sample provided the 31 T cell receptor beta chains below, sequenced in a study of T cell changes during pregnancy in multiple sclerosis. Measured with immunoSEQ multiplex PCR; TCRdb has only the in-frame clones, and not every one. Of roughly 90,000 clones listed, about 94% were seen once; the top ten hold roughly 2.4%. The material was peripheral blood, obtained in the third trimester of pregnancy. The receptors were gathered from a female donor with multiple sclerosis, enrolled in a pregnancy study.

The chain couples TRBV11-2 to TRBJ2-1; D unresolved. The CDR3 totals 12 residues. Trimming stripped 4 bases from V and 4 bases from J, with 5 bases between. The germline CDR1 and CDR2 sequences are SGHAT and FQNNGV. The CDR3 is CASSSFYNEQFF. CDR3 in DNA: TGTGCCAGCAGCTCGTTTTACAATGAGCAGTTCTTC. Full variable domain (outside the CDR3, taken from reference TRBV11-2 and TRBJ2-1): EAGVAQSPRYKIIEKRQSVAFWCNPISGHATLYWYQQILGQGPKLLIQFQNNGVVDDSQLPKDRFSAERLKGVDSTLKIQPAKLEDSAVYLCASSSFYNEQFFGPGTRLTVL.

This rearrangement joins TRBV19 to TRBJ2-7; 8 bases align to TRBD1. Per the germline V gene, CDR1 is LNHDA and CDR2 is SQIVND (reference sequence). This CDR3 comprises 14 residues. V lost 3 bases and J lost 6; bases outside the gene matches: 7. As DNA, the CDR3 is TGTGCCAGTAGTATCCCGGTGACAGGGGCCGAGCAGTACTTC. This codes for CASSIPVTGAEQYF. The whole variable domain, remainder taken from reference TRBV19 and TRBJ2-7, is DGGITQSPKYLFRKEGQNVTLSCEQNLNHDAMYWYRQDPGQGLRLIYYSQIVNDFQKGDIAEGYSVSREKKESFPLTVTSAQKNPTAFYLCASSIPVTGAEQYFGPGTRLTVT.

The chain is built from TRBV19 and TRBJ2-2; weak D call: TRBD2 (6 bases). From germline, CDR1 is LNHDA and CDR2 SQIVND (reference sequence). The V end was cut by 6 bases, the J end by 6 bases, with 14 bases between. The CDR3 is 14 amino acids. The DNA of the CDR3 is TGTGCCAGTAGGTCCGGGAGTACGGCCGGGGAGCTGTTTTTT. This codes for CASRSGSTAGELFF.

The V and J genes are TRBV27 and TRBJ2-1; 7 bases fit TRBD2. Germline V gives CDR1 MNHEY, CDR2 SMNVEV (reference sequence). V was clipped by 5 bases and J by 5 bases; unmatched bases: 9. The CDR3 has 15 amino acids. The CDR3 loop reads CASSTLAALHNEQFF. The DNA for the CDR3 is TGTGCCAGCAGTACCCTAGCGGCCCTACACAATGAGCAGTTCTTC.

This rearrangement joins TRBV6-1 to TRBJ2-2, with 9 bases lining up with TRBD2. Germline V CDR1 and CDR2: MNHNS, SASEGT. This CDR3 spans 17 amino acids. Trimming at V came to 2 bases and at J to 5 bases, leaving 9 bases not matched to a gene. The CDR3 region is CASSELGVAGVTGELFF. The CDR3 DNA reads as TGTGCCAGCAGTGAACTCGGAGTAGCGGGAGTAACCGGGGAGCTGTTTTTT.

The chain couples TRBV11-2 to TRBJ1-2; TRBD1 matches at 10 bases. Germline V gene lookup returns CDR1 SGHAT and CDR2 FQNNGV. The length of the CDR3 is 14 residues. J gave up 8 bases and V 4 bases, and 7 bases lay outside the gene matches. The CDR3 loop reads CASSSRQGARGYTF. The CDR3 nucleotides are TGTGCCAGCAGCTCCAGACAGGGGGCTAGAGGCTACACCTTC. The full variable domain, completed using reference TRBV11-2 and TRBJ1-2, is EAGVAQSPRYKIIEKRQSVAFWCNPISGHATLYWYQQILGQGPKLLIQFQNNGVVDDSQLPKDRFSAERLKGVDSTLKIQPAKLEDSAVYLCASSSRQGARGYTFGSGTRLTVV.

The V call is TRBV6-5, the J call TRBJ2-7, with a weak D call TRBD1 (7 bases). V lost 2 bases and J 6 bases, leaving 14 bases between the germline ends. Looked up from germline, CDR1 is MNHEY and CDR2 is SVGAGI. This CDR3 has 14 amino acids. CDR3 protein: CASSYGGGAGEQYF. CDR3 nucleotide sequence: TGTGCCAGCAGTTACGGAGGGGGCGCGGGCGAGCAGTACTTC.

The chain combines TRBV6-5 with TRBJ1-1; D is undetermined. Germline V CDR1 and CDR2: MNHEY, SVGAGI. V gave up 4 bases and J gave up 0 bases, with 12 bases separating them. The CDR3 contains 15 residues. Here the CDR3 reads CASSSLQIMNTEAFF. For the CDR3, the DNA is TGTGCCAGCAGTTCATTACAGATCATGAACACTGAAGCTTTCTTT.

V gene TRBV6-5 combines with J gene TRBJ2-7; D perhaps matches TRBD1 (6 bases). Trimming left V 8 bases short and J 4 bases short, with 18 bases between. The CDR3 spans 14 residues. The germline CDR1 and CDR2 sequences are MNHEY and SVGAGI. The CDR3 reads CASSRGWVEYEQYF. In DNA, the CDR3 is TGTGCCAGCTCCAGGGGATGGGTGGAGTACGAGCAGTACTTC.

This sequence joins TRBV30 and TRBJ2-2; 9 positions match TRBD2. Germline CDR1 is GTSNPN and CDR2 is SVGIG (reference sequence). Unmatched junction bases numbered 7, after V lost 2 bases and J lost 3 bases. This CDR3 comprises 16 residues. The CDR3 nucleotides read TGTGCCTGGAGTCCGCTAGCGGGACGAGACACCGGGGAGCTGTTTTTT. This sequence encodes CAWSPLAGRDTGELFF.

DNA for the CDR3: TGTGCCAGTAGTATAGATGGTAGCTACAATGAGCAGTTCTTC. Its translation is CASSIDGSYNEQFF. The chain recombines TRBV19 with TRBJ2-1; D is unresolved. CDR3 length: 14 residues. V lost 0 bases, J lost 3 bases, and 6 bases lay in between. The germline gives CDR1 LNHDA, CDR2 SQIVND (reference sequence).

V gene TRBV19 combines with J gene TRBJ2-1; D remains unclear. CDR3 length equals 16 residues. CDR1 LNHDA and CDR2 SQIVND come from the germline V gene (reference sequence). V was shortened by 2 bases and J by 5 bases, with 16 bases between the two germline ends. In nucleotides, the CDR3 is TGTGCCAGTAGTATAAGTGGAGCTTCACCTAACAATGAGCAGTTCTTC. Its protein is CASSISGASPNNEQFF.

This sequence joins TRBV4-3 and TRBJ2-2, with D tentatively TRBD2 (6 bases). The length of the CDR3 is 14 residues. Germline V gene sequence: CDR1 LGHNA, CDR2 YSLEER. Trimming stripped 4 bases from V and 9 bases from J, with 15 bases between. The CDR3 DNA reads TGCGCCAGCAGCCGAGGGAGGCTAACCTGGGAGCTGTTTTTT. It is translated as CASSRGRLTWELFF.

The rearrangement joins TRBV4-3 to TRBJ1-4; no definite D call. Germline CDR1 LGHNA, CDR2 YSLEER. This CDR3 region has 15 residues. The V gene lost 0 bases and the J gene lost 8 bases, with 13 bases spanning the gap. Here the CDR3 reads CASSQDGPWEEKLFF. The CDR3 DNA sequence: TGCGCCAGCAGCCAAGACGGGCCCTGGGAGGAAAAACTGTTTTTT.

The chain has TRBV5-1 and TRBJ2-2, with D maybe TRBD1 (6 bases). The CDR3 loop spans 15 amino acids. Looked up from germline, CDR1 is SGHRS and CDR2 is YFSETQ. Between the trimmed V and J ends, which lost 3 bases and 6 bases, there was a span of 15 bases. CDR3 in amino acids: CASSSLRQDSGELFF. The CDR3 region has the DNA TGCGCCAGCAGCTCCCTTCGACAGGATTCCGGGGAGCTGTTTTTT. Variable domain in full (rest from reference TRBV5-1 and TRBJ2-2): KAGVTQTPRYLIKTRGQQVTLSCSPISGHRSVSWYQQTPGQGLQFLFEYFSETQRNKGNFPGRFSGRQFSNSRSEMNVSTLELGDSALYLCASSSLRQDSGELFFGEGSRLTVL.

Here the CDR3 DNA reads TGTGCCAGTAGTACTACCGGGACAGGGGGTTACGAGCAGTACTTC. Its translation: CASSTTGTGGYEQYF. The genes are TRBV19 and TRBJ2-7; 11 bases line up with TRBD1. CDR1 is LNHDA, CDR2 SQIVND, per germline (reference sequence). The J segment lost 4 bases and the V segment lost 4 bases, leaving 6 bases of the junction unmatched. This CDR3 contains 15 residues.

The V gene is TRBV7-9, the J gene TRBJ1-1; D is possibly TRBD1 (5 bases). V was clipped by 2 bases and J by 5 bases, with 21 bases between them. The CDR3 has 17 amino acids. CDR1 and CDR2 from the germline V gene are SEHNR and FQNEAQ (reference sequence). This chain's CDR3 is CASSLPFAGAGRTEAFF. DNA of the CDR3: TGTGCCAGCAGCTTACCCTTCGCTGGCGCAGGGCGTACTGAAGCTTTCTTT.

This clone was picked up a small number of times. The chain is built from TRBV11-3 and TRBJ2-2; the D gene is possibly TRBD2 (5 bases). The V and J ends lost 6 bases and 3 bases respectively, with 8 bases between them. Per the germline V gene, CDR1 is SGHNT and CDR2 is YENEEA. The length of the CDR3 is 13 residues. CDR3 in amino acids: CASRRTDTGELFF. The DNA of the CDR3 is TGTGCCAGCAGGCGGACTGACACCGGGGAGCTGTTTTTT.

V gene TRBV11-2 combines with J gene TRBJ1-1; 9 positions match TRBD1. The CDR3 has 16 residues. J gave up 1 base and V 5 bases, and 8 bases lay outside the gene matches. Germline V gene data show CDR1 as SGHAT and CDR2 as FQNNGV. CDR3: CASSPSQTGGNTEAFF. For the CDR3, the DNA is TGTGCCAGCAGCCCATCACAGACAGGGGGGAACACTGAAGCTTTCTTT.

The chain joins TRBV7-9 to TRBJ2-2, with D tentatively TRBD2 (6 bases). The germline V and J ends were trimmed by 7 bases and 2 bases, with 8 bases remaining between them. The length of the CDR3 is 13 residues. Germline values: CDR1 SEHNR, CDR2 FQNEAQ (reference sequence). As DNA, the CDR3 is TGTGCCAGCATGGCGGGAAACACCGGGGAGCTGTTTTTT. Its protein product is CASMAGNTGELFF.

This clone was counted once. The V and J genes are TRBV2 and TRBJ2-3; TRBD2 agrees at 7 bases. CDR3 length: 14 residues. The V segment lost 1 base and the J segment 2 bases; nucleotides outside the gene matches: 0. Per the germline V gene, CDR1 is SNHLY and CDR2 is FYNNEI. This CDR3 is CASSEGLATDTQYF. The CDR3 DNA reads as TGTGCCAGCAGTGAAGGACTAGCCACAGATACGCAGTATTTT.

The V and J genes are TRBV28 and TRBJ1-1; D uncertain. Trimming took 4 bases from V and 5 from J, leaving 17 bases between them. This CDR3 spans 15 amino acids. Germline loops: CDR1 MDHEN, CDR2 SYDVKM. The CDR3 region has the DNA TGTGCCAGCAGTTCATGGGCCAGACGGAGGACTGAAGCTTTCTTT. It encodes CASSSWARRRTEAFF.

This chain uses TRBV7-9 with TRBJ2-7; 7 bases are a match to TRBD1. Germline CDR1 SEHNR, CDR2 FQNEAQ (reference sequence). V shed 1 base and J 0 bases; nucleotides not matched to a gene: 6. This CDR3 spans 16 amino acids. This chain's CDR3 is CASSLVGGPNSYEQYF. CDR3 DNA sequence: TGTGCCAGCAGCTTAGTAGGGGGCCCGAACTCCTACGAGCAGTACTTC.

The genes are TRBV28 and TRBJ2-1, with TRBD1 matching over 11 bases. The V gene end was trimmed by 3 bases and the J gene end by 3 bases; junction bases not matched to a gene: 7. Germline V gene data show CDR1 as MDHEN and CDR2 as SYDVKM. The CDR3 consists of 17 residues. The DNA of the CDR3 is TGTGCCAGCAGTTTTGGGACAGGGGGACGATTCTACAATGAGCAGTTCTTC. Translated: CASSFGTGGRFYNEQFF.

This clone was counted a few times. This sequence joins TRBV19 and TRBJ2-2; 8 nucleotides agree with TRBD1. CDR3 length equals 15 residues. Trimming at V came to 6 bases and at J to 5 bases, leaving 8 bases not matched to a gene. Germline V lookup: CDR1 LNHDA, CDR2 SQIVND (reference sequence). The CDR3 sequence: CASRPDRGETGELFF. CDR3 sequence (DNA): TGTGCCAGTAGACCAGACAGGGGAGAAACCGGGGAGCTGTTTTTT.

Comments on this clone: One junction end disagrees with the germline gene, perhaps due to a read error. This chain uses TRBV7-7 with TRBJ1-3; no reliable D call. The CDR3 extends over 14 amino acids. Germline V CDR1 and CDR2: SSHAT, FNYEAQ (reference sequence). The CDR3 spells CASTPFVPGNTIYF. In DNA, the CDR3 is TGTGCTAGCACCCCGTTTGTTCCTGGAAACACCATATATTTT.

The genes are TRBV6-5 and TRBJ2-3; 8 positions agree with TRBD2. The ends lost 6 bases at V and 0 bases at J; junction bases unmatched: 5. CDR1 is MNHEY, CDR2 SVGAGI, per germline. The CDR3 runs 15 residues. This CDR3 reads CASSHPSGSTDTQYF. DNA of the CDR3: TGTGCCAGCAGCCATCCTAGCGGGAGCACAGATACGCAGTATTTT.

The table lists this clone with a count of one. The chain has TRBV19 and TRBJ2-1; a possible D gene is TRBD1 (5 bases). The CDR3 sequence is 14 residues long. The ends were cut back, 3 bases at V and 4 bases at J, with 10 bases in the middle. Germline V gene data show CDR1 as LNHDA and CDR2 as SQIVND (reference sequence). In nucleotides, the CDR3 is TGTGCCAGTAGTATCCAGGGCCAATACAATGAGCAGTTCTTC. The encoded protein is CASSIQGQYNEQFF.

This sequence joins TRBV19 and TRBJ2-3; 8 nucleotides line up with TRBD1. CDR1 is LNHDA and CDR2 is SQIVND in the germline V gene (reference sequence). V lost 6 bases and J lost 1; bases outside the gene matches: 6. The CDR3 sequence is 15 residues long. The CDR3, as DNA: TGTGCCAGTAGCCTCAGGGGGCCGGGCACAGATACGCAGTATTTT. This translates into CASSLRGPGTDTQYF.

This sequence joins TRBV19 and TRBJ1-1, with 12 positions matching TRBD1. The CDR3 sequence is 15 residues long. The germline CDR1 and CDR2 sequences are LNHDA and SQIVND (reference sequence). Germline trimming cut 7 bases from V and 6 bases from J; bases unmatched to any gene: 9. The chain's CDR3 is CASTMGQGASAEAFF. CDR3 nucleotides: TGTGCCAGTACCATGGGACAGGGGGCGTCCGCTGAAGCTTTCTTT.

This chain links TRBV4-1 with TRBJ2-3; 11 bases map to TRBD2. With 3 bases clipped from V and 0 bases from J, the junction kept 5 bases outside the gene matches. CDR3 length equals 17 residues. CDR1 MGHRA and CDR2 YSYEKL come from the germline V gene. The chain's CDR3 is CASSQERTSGSTDTQYF. The CDR3 nucleotides read TGCGCCAGCAGCCAGGAGAGGACTAGCGGGAGCACAGATACGCAGTATTTT.